Listed below are T cell receptor beta chains from one sample, sequenced in a study of response to subunit inactivated influenza vaccine. Each CDR3 protein gets one entry after TCRdb re-called the RT-PCR reads with MiXCR. The sample shows a few hundred thousand distinct CDR3 sequences, approximately 14% of them seen only once. Sample: PBMCs from blood, taken 12 days after vaccination. The receptor source for this set is a man aged 45-65 years who received an inactivated influenza vaccine. Both conserved end residues are part of each CDR3. The order of the fields is clone size, V gene, J gene, D gene, CDR3 protein, CDR3 DNA. A D gene is named only where the DNA matches it firmly. Size is stated for part of the rows, as once, few or many counts, or as a class when the clone is expanded.

abundance: -; v_gene: TRBV4-3; j_gene: TRBJ1-2; d_gene: -; CDR3aa: CASSQSTGTDYGYTF; CDR3nt: TGCGCCAGCAGCCAATCTACCGGGACGGACTATGGCTACACCTTC
abundance: -; v_gene: TRBV7-9; j_gene: TRBJ2-7; d_gene: TRBD2; CDR3aa: CASSLEGGSGEQYF; CDR3nt: TGTGCCAGCAGCTTAGAGGGCGGGAGCGGCGAGCAGTACTTC
abundance: -; v_gene: TRBV5-1; j_gene: TRBJ2-3; d_gene: TRBD2; CDR3aa: CASSVGLAGRRASTDTQYF; CDR3nt: TGCGCCAGCAGCGTGGGACTAGCGGGACGACGTGCTAGCACAGATACGCAGTATTTT
abundance: few; v_gene: TRBV7-8; j_gene: TRBJ2-3; d_gene: TRBD1; CDR3aa: CASSLDRARADTQYF; CDR3nt: TGTGCCAGCAGCCTAGACAGGGCAAGGGCAGATACGCAGTATTTT
abundance: few; v_gene: TRBV20-1; j_gene: TRBJ1-1; d_gene: -; CDR3aa: CRGDSRNTEAFF; CDR3nt: TGCAGGGGAGACAGCCGGAACACTGAAGCTTTCTTT
abundance: -; v_gene: TRBV4-3; j_gene: TRBJ2-7; d_gene: -; CDR3aa: CASSQTVAGASYEQYF; CDR3nt: TGCGCCAGCAGCCAAACGGTGGCCGGGGCCTCCTACGAGCAGTACTTC
abundance: many; v_gene: TRBV10-3; j_gene: TRBJ2-5; d_gene: -; CDR3aa: CAIGAGEETQYF; CDR3nt: TGTGCCATCGGGGCAGGGGAAGAGACCCAGTACTTC
abundance: -; v_gene: TRBV20-1; j_gene: TRBJ2-7; d_gene: -; CDR3aa: CSARRGGPVDEQYF; CDR3nt: TGCAGTGCTAGACGCGGCGGGCCAGTCGACGAGCAGTACTTC
abundance: many; v_gene: TRBV28; j_gene: TRBJ2-7; d_gene: -; CDR3aa: CASSKYGTSYEQYF; CDR3nt: TGTGCCAGCAGTAAATACGGGACCTCCTACGAGCAGTACTTC
abundance: few; v_gene: TRBV2; j_gene: TRBJ2-7; d_gene: -; CDR3aa: CASSWAGSYEQYF; CDR3nt: TGTGCCAGCAGTTGGGCAGGATCCTACGAGCAGTACTTC
abundance: few; v_gene: TRBV7-9; j_gene: TRBJ2-5; d_gene: -; CDR3aa: CASSHSGQETQYF; CDR3nt: TGTGCCAGCAGCCATAGCGGTCAAGAGACCCAGTACTTC
abundance: few; v_gene: TRBV6-1; j_gene: TRBJ1-5; d_gene: -; CDR3aa: CASSVGRVNQPQHF; CDR3nt: TGTGCCAGCAGTGTAGGCAGGGTGAATCAGCCCCAGCATTTT
abundance: -; v_gene: TRBV5-1; j_gene: TRBJ2-1; d_gene: TRBD1; CDR3aa: CASSSGQGNYNEQFF; CDR3nt: TGCGCCAGCAGCTCAGGACAGGGCAACTACAATGAGCAGTTCTTC
abundance: few; v_gene: TRBV7-2; j_gene: TRBJ2-5; d_gene: TRBD2; CDR3aa: CASTIAGMKTQYF; CDR3nt: TGTGCCAGCACCATAGCGGGGATGAAGACCCAGTACTTC
abundance: few; v_gene: TRBV20-1; j_gene: TRBJ2-2; d_gene: TRBD2; CDR3aa: CSARSPSGGAYTGELFF; CDR3nt: TGCAGTGCTAGATCTCCTAGCGGGGGGGCGTACACCGGGGAGCTGTTTTTT
abundance: few; v_gene: TRBV5-1; j_gene: TRBJ2-7; d_gene: -; CDR3aa: CASSLEGTPFDEQYF; CDR3nt: TGCGCCAGCAGCTTGGAGGGGACACCTTTTGACGAGCAGTACTTC
abundance: few; v_gene: TRBV7-9; j_gene: TRBJ2-2; d_gene: -; CDR3aa: CASSLQGRTNTGELFF; CDR3nt: TGTGCCAGCAGCTTACAAGGACGTACGAACACCGGGGAGCTGTTTTTT
abundance: few; v_gene: TRBV5-6; j_gene: TRBJ2-1; d_gene: TRBD2; CDR3aa: CASTSRLAGRNEQFF; CDR3nt: TGTGCCAGCACTTCGAGGCTAGCGGGAAGGAATGAGCAGTTCTTC
abundance: -; v_gene: TRBV29-1; j_gene: TRBJ2-7; d_gene: TRBD2; CDR3aa: CSVEQRGNFYEQYF; CDR3nt: TGCAGCGTTGAACAGCGGGGCAACTTCTACGAGCAGTACTTC
abundance: few; v_gene: TRBV12-3/TRBV12-4; j_gene: TRBJ1-1; d_gene: -; CDR3aa: CASSLFSTEAFF; CDR3nt: TGTGCCAGCAGTTTATTCTCCACTGAAGCTTTCTTT
abundance: -; v_gene: TRBV7-7; j_gene: TRBJ2-2; d_gene: -; CDR3aa: CASSLGGLNTGELFF; CDR3nt: TGTGCTAGCAGCTTAGGAGGGCTTAACACCGGGGAGCTGTTTTTT
abundance: many; v_gene: TRBV7-2; j_gene: TRBJ2-1; d_gene: TRBD2; CDR3aa: CASSLIAGGPLNEQFF; CDR3nt: TGTGCCAGCAGCTTAATAGCGGGGGGGCCTTTGAATGAGCAGTTCTTC
abundance: few; v_gene: TRBV7-2; j_gene: TRBJ2-2; d_gene: TRBD1; CDR3aa: CASSFTGTGTMGELFF; CDR3nt: TGTGCCAGCAGCTTTACCGGGACAGGGACGATGGGGGAGCTGTTTTTT
abundance: few; v_gene: TRBV10-1; j_gene: TRBJ2-2; d_gene: -; CDR3aa: CASSELLAGELFF; CDR3nt: TGCGCCAGCAGTGAGCTGTTAGCCGGGGAGCTGTTTTTT
abundance: -; v_gene: TRBV11-2; j_gene: TRBJ2-3; d_gene: -; CDR3aa: CASSSVDSFTDTQYF; CDR3nt: TGTGCCAGCAGCTCCGTGGACAGTTTCACAGATACGCAGTATTTT
abundance: -; v_gene: TRBV12-3/TRBV12-4; j_gene: TRBJ2-2; d_gene: -; CDR3aa: CASRGGGRVTGELFF; CDR3nt: TGTGCCAGCCGAGGGGGAGGTAGAGTCACCGGGGAGCTGTTTTTT
abundance: -; v_gene: TRBV12-3/TRBV12-4; j_gene: TRBJ2-3; d_gene: TRBD2; CDR3aa: CASSTGTSGRGLQYF; CDR3nt: TGTGCCAGCAGTACGGGGACTAGCGGGAGAGGATTGCAGTATTTT
abundance: many; v_gene: TRBV7-9; j_gene: TRBJ2-1; d_gene: -; CDR3aa: CASSPPGSSYNEQFF; CDR3nt: TGTGCCAGCAGCCCCCCAGGGAGCTCCTACAATGAGCAGTTCTTC
abundance: few; v_gene: TRBV20-1; j_gene: TRBJ2-7; d_gene: -; CDR3aa: CSATGGSGVVYEQYF; CDR3nt: TGCAGTGCTACCGGTGGGTCCGGGGTAGTCTACGAGCAGTACTTC
abundance: -; v_gene: TRBV5-1; j_gene: TRBJ2-3; d_gene: TRBD1; CDR3aa: CASSRSPGTGDADTQYF; CDR3nt: TGCGCCAGCAGCCGCTCACCCGGGACAGGGGACGCAGATACGCAGTATTTT
abundance: -; v_gene: TRBV12-3/TRBV12-4; j_gene: TRBJ2-4; d_gene: -; CDR3aa: CASSAGGPNSIAKNIQYF; CDR3nt: TGTGCCAGCAGTGCTGGGGGGCCTAATTCTATAGCCAAAAACATTCAGTACTTC
abundance: few; v_gene: TRBV18; j_gene: TRBJ2-2; d_gene: -; CDR3aa: CASSPPGRTGELFF; CDR3nt: TGTGCCAGCTCACCACCGGGGCGGACCGGGGAGCTGTTTTTT
abundance: -; v_gene: TRBV10-2; j_gene: TRBJ2-7; d_gene: TRBD1; CDR3aa: CASKDRGSEQYF; CDR3nt: TGCGCCAGCAAAGACAGGGGAAGCGAGCAGTACTTC
abundance: few; v_gene: TRBV9; j_gene: TRBJ2-7; d_gene: TRBD1; CDR3aa: CASSPSPTGGYEQYF; CDR3nt: TGTGCCAGCAGCCCCAGCCCAACAGGGGGGTACGAGCAGTACTTC
abundance: few; v_gene: TRBV7-8; j_gene: TRBJ1-1; d_gene: -; CDR3aa: CASSGLKGYTEAFF; CDR3nt: TGTGCCAGCAGCGGACTGAAGGGTTACACTGAAGCTTTCTTT
abundance: -; v_gene: TRBV4-3; j_gene: TRBJ2-7; d_gene: -; CDR3aa: CASSQEPHGAVMDSYEQYF; CDR3nt: TGCGCCAGCAGCCAAGAGCCGCACGGCGCAGTCATGGACTCCTACGAGCAGTACTTC
abundance: few; v_gene: TRBV5-1; j_gene: TRBJ2-7; d_gene: TRBD1; CDR3aa: CASSWDRVTYEQYF; CDR3nt: TGCGCCAGCAGCTGGGACAGGGTAACCTACGAGCAGTACTTC
abundance: few; v_gene: TRBV20-1; j_gene: TRBJ2-7; d_gene: TRBD2; CDR3aa: CSALTSGRTSYEQYF; CDR3nt: TGCAGTGCTTTGACTAGCGGGAGGACTTCCTACGAGCAGTACTTC
abundance: -; v_gene: TRBV3-1; j_gene: TRBJ1-1; d_gene: -; CDR3aa: CASSQVIPVGTEAFF; CDR3nt: TGTGCCAGCAGCCAAGTTATCCCGGTCGGCACTGAAGCTTTCTTT
abundance: -; v_gene: TRBV3-1; j_gene: TRBJ2-7; d_gene: TRBD2; CDR3aa: CASSQPGLAAYEQYF; CDR3nt: TGTGCCAGCAGCCAACCGGGACTAGCAGCCTACGAGCAGTACTTC
abundance: -; v_gene: TRBV7-9; j_gene: TRBJ2-3; d_gene: -; CDR3aa: CASSLSGTSNTDTQYF; CDR3nt: TGTGCCAGCAGCTTAAGCGGGACATCGAACACAGATACGCAGTATTTT
abundance: few; v_gene: TRBV28; j_gene: TRBJ2-7; d_gene: -; CDR3aa: CASGRRAYEQYF; CDR3nt: TGTGCCTCCGGGCGGAGGGCCTACGAGCAGTACTTC
abundance: -; v_gene: TRBV4-1; j_gene: TRBJ2-3; d_gene: TRBD2; CDR3aa: CASSQYTPGLKQYF; CDR3nt: TGCGCCAGCAGCCAATACACACCGGGACTAAAGCAGTATTTT
abundance: few; v_gene: TRBV5-1; j_gene: TRBJ1-4; d_gene: TRBD1; CDR3aa: CASSWRQGANEKLFF; CDR3nt: TGCGCCAGCAGCTGGCGCCAGGGGGCTAATGAAAAACTGTTTTTT
abundance: few; v_gene: TRBV29-1; j_gene: TRBJ2-7; d_gene: TRBD1; CDR3aa: CSVGDRGLYEQYF; CDR3nt: TGCAGCGTTGGGGACAGGGGGCTATACGAGCAGTACTTC
abundance: -; v_gene: TRBV12-3/TRBV12-4; j_gene: TRBJ2-3; d_gene: -; CDR3aa: CASSPGQRSTDTQYF; CDR3nt: TGTGCCAGCAGTCCCGGACAGAGAAGCACAGATACGCAGTATTTT
abundance: once; v_gene: TRBV10-3; j_gene: TRBJ2-1; d_gene: TRBD2; CDR3aa: CAISGTSGGSTYNEQFF; CDR3nt: TGTGCCATCAGTGGGACTAGCGGGGGGAGCACCTACAATGAGCAGTTCTTC
abundance: many; v_gene: TRBV5-1; j_gene: TRBJ2-7; d_gene: TRBD1; CDR3aa: CASSGGTGYEQYF; CDR3nt: TGCGCCAGCAGCGGCGGGACAGGCTACGAGCAGTACTTC
abundance: few; v_gene: TRBV3-1; j_gene: TRBJ2-3; d_gene: -; CDR3aa: CASSRGTPTDTQYF; CDR3nt: TGTGCCAGCAGCCGTGGGACTCCCACGGATACGCAGTATTTT
abundance: -; v_gene: TRBV29-1; j_gene: TRBJ2-1; d_gene: -; CDR3aa: CSVEDYAEQFF; CDR3nt: TGCAGCGTTGAAGATTACGCTGAGCAGTTCTTC
abundance: -; v_gene: TRBV20-1; j_gene: TRBJ2-1; d_gene: -; CDR3aa: CSAGRRSYNEQFF; CDR3nt: TGCAGTGCGGGTAGACGCTCCTACAATGAGCAGTTCTTC
abundance: -; v_gene: TRBV24-1; j_gene: TRBJ2-2; d_gene: -; CDR3aa: CATSDASTSPGELFF; CDR3nt: TGTGCCACCAGTGATGCTAGTACTAGCCCCGGGGAGCTGTTTTTT
abundance: few; v_gene: TRBV7-9; j_gene: TRBJ2-7; d_gene: -; CDR3aa: CASSFTGPLLTYEQYF; CDR3nt: TGTGCCAGCAGCTTCACCGGGCCTTTACTCACCTACGAGCAGTACTTC
abundance: few; v_gene: TRBV5-1; j_gene: TRBJ1-1; d_gene: -; CDR3aa: CASSSTANTEAFF; CDR3nt: TGCGCCAGCAGCTCGACAGCGAACACTGAAGCTTTCTTT
abundance: -; v_gene: TRBV3-1; j_gene: TRBJ2-1; d_gene: TRBD1; CDR3aa: CASSSRQGFYNEQFF; CDR3nt: TGTGCCAGCAGCAGCCGACAGGGATTCTACAATGAGCAGTTCTTC